Below, 23 T cell receptor beta chains from the same sample are listed, as sequenced in a study of radiotherapy plus CTLA-4 blockade in lung cancer. Method: immunoSEQ multiplex PCR; TCRdb's copy keeps in-frame clones and lacks some. The profile shows some 100,000 clones, 75% to 80% of them singletons. This specimen consisted of peripheral blood, obtained from a patient treated with radiotherapy plus ipilimumab. The source of these receptors is a human donor with non-small cell lung cancer who had a partial response to radiotherapy plus ipilimumab.

This clone has just a few counts. This chain links TRBV28 with TRBJ1-1; 12 nucleotides match TRBD1. J was trimmed by 10 bases and V by 5 bases; bases with no gene match: 14. This CDR3 is built from 16 residues. The germline gives CDR1 MDHEN, CDR2 SYDVKM. CDR3 sequence: CASSTGTGTGGRRAFF. The DNA of the CDR3 is TGTGCCAGCAGTACTGGTACCGGGACAGGGGGCAGGAGAGCTTTCTTT.

The rearrangement uses TRBV29-1 and TRBJ2-1, with 12 bases matching TRBD2. Germline loops: CDR1 SQVTM, CDR2 ANQGSEA. The CDR3 runs to 17 residues. The J segment lost 4 bases and the V segment lost 7 bases, leaving 14 bases of the junction unmatched. CDR3 sequence reads: CSAASGRAKRGYNEQFF. The CDR3 DNA reads TGCAGCGCTGCTAGCGGGAGGGCCAAAAGGGGATACAATGAGCAGTTCTTC.

CDR3 in amino acids: CASSRRTETDQPQHF. The CDR3 bases are TGTGCCAGCAGTCGTAGGACAGAGACGGATCAGCCCCAGCATTTT. V is TRBV6-1 and J is TRBJ1-5, with D possibly TRBD1 on 6 matching bases. Trimming removed 5 bases from V and 5 bases from J, with 16 bases in between. The CDR3 has 15 residues. Germline CDR1 reads MNHNS; CDR2 reads SASEGT.

The V gene is TRBV23-1, the J gene TRBJ1-1, with TRBD1 as a possible D gene (6 bases). TRBV23-1 is an open reading frame, and its role is uncertain. The V end lost 8 bases, the J end lost 1 base, and 14 bases lay between the germline ends. The CDR3 is 14 residues long. The CDR3 here is CASGPRTENTEAFF. CDR3 bases: TGCGCCAGCGGACCAAGGACAGAGAACACTGAAGCTTTCTTT.

This chain uses TRBV2 with TRBJ1-1; 9 bases align to TRBD1. The junction had 13 bases not matched to a gene; V was cut back by 9 bases and J by 8 bases. The CDR3 is 14 residues long. Germline loops: CDR1 SNHLY, CDR2 FYNNEI. CDR3 region: CASSRQGGSGEAFF. CDR3 nucleotide sequence: TGTGCCAGTTCGAGACAGGGGGGCTCAGGAGAAGCTTTCTTT.

CDR3 DNA: TGTGCCAGCAGCCTCCTAGCGGGCTACGAGCAGTACTTC. Protein sequence: CASSLLAGYEQYF. This chain connects TRBV5-6 to TRBJ2-7; 8 nucleotides line up with TRBD2. Germline V gene lookup returns CDR1 SGHDT and CDR2 YYEEEE. The length of the CDR3 is 13 residues. Trimming at V came to 4 bases and at J to 3 bases, leaving 3 bases not matched to a gene.

The chain joins TRBV6-5 to TRBJ1-2; D gene ambiguous. The germline CDR1 and CDR2 sequences are MNHEY and SVGAGI. V lost 5 bases to trimming and J lost 4 bases, with 11 bases between them. The CDR3 consists of 13 residues. CDR3 protein: CASSEVAGYGYTF. The CDR3 DNA is TGTGCCAGCAGTGAAGTGGCAGGCTATGGCTACACCTTC.

The rearrangement links TRBV2 to TRBJ1-5; the D is unclear. The CDR3 runs to 14 residues. V was trimmed by 4 bases and J by 2 bases, leaving 9 bases between them. Germline V gives CDR1 SNHLY, CDR2 FYNNEI. In DNA, the CDR3 is TGTGCCAGCAGTGCGTGGGAGGGCAATCAGCCCCAGCATTTT. This gives the protein CASSAWEGNQPQHF.

This clone has only a few counts. The rearrangement joins TRBV29-1 to TRBJ1-1, with 10 bases lining up with TRBD1. V lost 6 bases to trimming and J lost 1 base; unmatched junction nucleotides: 5. CDR1 and CDR2 (germline): SQVTM, ANQGSEA. The CDR3 extends over 14 amino acids. Here the CDR3 DNA reads TGCAGCGTCGACAGGGGGCCGCCGAACACTGAAGCTTTCTTT. As protein: CSVDRGPPNTEAFF. Full variable domain (remainder filled in from reference TRBV29-1 and TRBJ1-1): SAVISQKPSRDICQRGTSLTIQCQVDSQVTMMFWYRQQPGQSLTLIATANQGSEATYESGFVIDKFPISRPNLTFSTLTVSNMSPEDSSIYLCSVDRGPPNTEAFFGQGTRLTVV.

The rearrangement joins TRBV9 to TRBJ2-3; D might be TRBD2 (5 bases). V was pared by 0 bases and J by 2 bases, with 16 bases between. CDR1 and CDR2 (germline): SGDLS, YYNGEE. This CDR3 comprises 17 residues. CDR3 sequence: CASSVGLAASLTDTQYF. The CDR3 bases are TGTGCCAGCAGCGTAGGGCTAGCAGCTTCCCTCACAGATACGCAGTATTTT.

The chain is built from TRBV7-9 and TRBJ2-3; possibly TRBD2 for D (5 bases). Germline CDR1 SEHNR, CDR2 FQNEAQ (reference sequence). The V and J ends lost 8 bases and 2 bases respectively, with 17 bases between them. The CDR3 runs 15 residues. The CDR3 loop is CASERGSGDTDTQYF. The DNA for the CDR3 is TGTGCCAGCGAACGTGGGAGCGGAGACACAGATACGCAGTATTTT.

V gene TRBV7-9 combines with J gene TRBJ1-6; D is uncertain. Germline assignment: CDR1 SEHNR and CDR2 FQNEAQ (reference sequence). Trimming removed 5 bases at V and 3 bases at J, with 8 bases between. This CDR3 comprises 14 residues. This CDR3 reads CASSRGDYNSPLHF. CDR3 sequence (DNA): TGTGCCAGCAGCCGGGGAGACTATAATTCACCCCTCCACTTT.

V and J are TRBV6-5 and TRBJ2-3; 9 nucleotides match TRBD1. V gave up 6 bases and J gave up 6 bases; unmatched junction bases: 4. Germline assignment: CDR1 MNHEY and CDR2 SVGAGI. CDR3 length: 13 residues. CDR3 residues: CASSTGGRDTQYF. The DNA of the CDR3 is TGTGCCAGCAGCACAGGGGGCCGGGATACGCAGTATTTT.

A few counts support this clone. The genes are TRBV5-6 and TRBJ2-7, with 7 bases identical to TRBD1. The CDR3 has 16 amino acids. J gave up 2 bases and V 4 bases, and 12 bases lay outside the gene matches. The V gene's germline CDR1 is SGHDT and CDR2 YYEEEE. The CDR3 region has the DNA TGTGCCAGCAGCATCTTCCGAGTGGGACAGACCTACGAGCAGTACGTC. Protein sequence: CASSIFRVGQTYEQYV.

V is TRBV6-6 and J is TRBJ2-1; no reliable D call. The V gene lost 6 bases and the J gene lost 10 bases, with 13 bases spanning the gap. The germline gives CDR1 MNHNY, CDR2 SVGAGI (reference sequence). This CDR3 comprises 12 residues. The CDR3 protein is CASSQPSSEQFF. DNA for the CDR3: TGTGCCAGCAGCCAACCATCGAGCGAGCAGTTCTTC.

This clone showed up just once. The J gene is TRBJ1-6, the V gene TRBV5-4, with D possibly matching TRBD1 (5 bases). The CDR3 is made up of 16 amino acids. Looked up from germline, CDR1 is SGHNT and CDR2 is YYREEE (reference sequence). Trimming removed 0 bases from V and 7 bases from J, with 14 bases in between. CDR3 nucleotides: TGTGCCAGCAGCTTGGATCTCAGGGCTTCCAATTCACCCCTCCACTTT. Translated, it gives CASSLDLRASNSPLHF.

V is TRBV28 and J is TRBJ2-7, with TRBD2 as a possible D gene (6 bases). This CDR3 has 15 amino acids. Looked up from germline, CDR1 is MDHEN and CDR2 is SYDVKM. V lost 6 bases and J 0 bases, leaving 15 bases between the germline ends. The CDR3 spells CASRKMRGLSYEQYF. The CDR3 DNA sequence: TGTGCCAGCAGGAAAATGCGGGGCCTCTCCTACGAGCAGTACTTC.

This sequence joins TRBV5-1 and TRBJ2-7; D is unresolved. Germline CDR1 and CDR2: SGHRS and YFSETQ. V was clipped by 0 bases and J by 2 bases, with 9 bases between them. CDR3 length equals 14 residues. CDR3 nucleotide sequence: TGCGCCAGCAGCTTGGGTGGCGGTACCTACGAGCAGTACGTC. Its protein is CASSLGGGTYEQYV.

The chain couples TRBV30 to TRBJ1-6; maybe TRBD1 (6 bases). Germline assignment: CDR1 GTSNPN and CDR2 SVGIG (reference sequence). The CDR3 loop spans 18 amino acids. With 4 bases removed from V and 0 bases from J, the gap between germline ends came to 19 bases. This CDR3 reads CAWTGALAYSSYNSPLHF. CDR3 nucleotide sequence: TGTGCCTGGACAGGGGCCCTAGCTTATAGCTCCTATAATTCACCCCTCCACTTT.

The chain carries TRBV11-1 and TRBJ2-2, with D unclear. Germline V CDR1 and CDR2: SGHAT, FQDESV (reference sequence). The CDR3 runs 13 residues. Deletions cut 3 bases from V and 4 bases from J, with 6 bases between. The CDR3 DNA reads as TGTGCCAGCAGCTTTGCAGGCACCGGGGAGCTGTTTTTT. It codes for CASSFAGTGELFF.

V gene TRBV25-1 combines with J gene TRBJ1-4; 7 bases are a match to TRBD1. The J segment lost 5 bases and the V segment lost 3 bases, leaving 6 bases of the junction unmatched. This CDR3 has 15 residues. Germline V CDR1 and CDR2: MGHDK, SYGVNS. The CDR3: CASSDPTGPNEKLFF. The CDR3 nucleotides read TGTGCCAGCAGTGATCCGACAGGGCCAAATGAAAAACTGTTTTTT. The entire variable domain, with the rest obtained from reference TRBV25-1 and TRBJ1-4, is as follows: EADIYQTPRYLVIGTGKKITLECSQTMGHDKMYWYQQDPGMELHLIHYSYGVNSTEKGDLSSESTVSRIRTEHFPLTLESARPSHTSQYLCASSDPTGPNEKLFFGSGTQLSVL.

This clone showed up just a few times. This sequence joins TRBV4-1 and TRBJ2-3; TRBD2 agrees at 9 bases. J gave up 3 bases and V 2 bases, and 3 bases lay outside the gene matches. The CDR3 length is 15 residues. The germline V gene has CDR1 MGHRA and CDR2 YSYEKL. CDR3 in DNA: TGCGCCAGCAGCCAACTGACTAGCGGTACAGATACGCAGTATTTT. It yields the protein CASSQLTSGTDTQYF.

The chain carries TRBV6-1 and TRBJ1-2; D remains ambiguous. Trimming removed 1 base from V and 7 bases from J, with 10 bases in between. The CDR3 loop spans 13 amino acids. The germline CDR1 and CDR2 sequences are MNHNS and SASEGT. The CDR3 bases are TGTGCCAGCAGTGAAGGGCGGTGGATTGGCTACACCTTC. It translates to CASSEGRWIGYTF.